Listed here are 15 T cell receptor beta chains from one sample, sequenced in a study of identifying expanded T cells in peripheral blood. The protocol was immunoSEQ multiplex PCR, while the TCRdb copy is restricted to in-frame clones and leaves out a portion. The table includes 100,000 or so clones, approximately 90% detected once. The source material was blood. Source of these receptors: a person aged 18 to 70 in good health.

This clone has only a few counts. This chain uses TRBV4-3 with TRBJ1-2; no reliable D call. V was trimmed by 3 bases and J by 1 base, leaving 3 bases between them. The CDR3 loop spans 12 amino acids. Germline V gene sequence: CDR1 LGHNA, CDR2 YSLEER. CDR3 region: CASSQDNYGYTF. The CDR3 bases are TGCGCCAGCAGCCAGGATAACTATGGCTACACCTTC.

V usage is TRBV13 and J usage is TRBJ1-1; D is possibly TRBD1 (6 bases). The germline V gene encodes CDR1 PRHDT and CDR2 FYEKMQ (reference sequence). V lost 5 bases and J lost 6, with 13 bases in between. The CDR3 runs 13 residues. The CDR3 DNA is TGTGCCAGCAGCCCAGGGAGGGGGGCTGAAGCTTTCTTT. Translated: CASSPGRGAEAFF. Drawing the rest from reference TRBV13 and TRBJ1-1, the complete variable domain is AAGVIQSPRHLIKEKRETATLKCYPIPRHDTVYWYQQGPGQDPQFLISFYEKMQSDKGSIPDRFSAQQFSDYHSELNMSSLELGDSALYFCASSPGRGAEAFFGQGTRLTVV.

The gene calls are TRBV19 and TRBJ1-5, with D unclear. The CDR3 has 14 amino acids. Germline CDR1 and CDR2: LNHDA and SQIVND (reference sequence). The V and J ends lost 4 bases and 3 bases respectively, with 10 bases between them. CDR3 nucleotide sequence: TGTGCCAGTAGTACCTACCACCCCAATCAGCCCCAGCATTTT. Translating gives CASSTYHPNQPQHF.

The rearrangement links TRBV21-1 to TRBJ2-3; whether TRBD1, the table's D call, matches the DNA was not checked. TRBV21-1 is labeled a pseudogene. CDR3 length: 16 amino acids. CDR3 bases: TGTGCCAGCAGCACCTCCGGGACAGGGTACACAGATACGCAGTATTTT. Protein: CASSTSGTGYTDTQYF.

The V gene is TRBV7-2, the J gene TRBJ2-7; 7 nucleotides align to TRBD1. Trimming took 3 bases from V and 0 from J; bases not matched to a gene: 5. Germline lookup yields CDR1 SGHTA and CDR2 FQGNSA. The CDR3 contains 15 residues. The CDR3: CASSLGGTASYEQYF. The CDR3 DNA follows: TGTGCCAGCAGCTTGGGTGGGACAGCCTCCTACGAGCAGTACTTC.

This clone occurred many times. This sequence joins TRBV5-4 and TRBJ1-6, with D possibly matching TRBD1 (6 bases). The CDR3 runs 16 residues. V lost 4 bases and J lost 2, with 13 bases in between. Germline CDR1 is SGHNT and CDR2 is YYREEE (reference sequence). The CDR3 DNA sequence: TGTGCCAGCAGCCAGGAGGGGGTAACCTATAATTCACCCCTCCACTTT. Encoded protein: CASSQEGVTYNSPLHF.

V and J are TRBV28 and TRBJ2-2, with D hard to call. CDR1 and CDR2 from the germline V gene are MDHEN and SYDVKM. There are 15 residues in the CDR3. The V gene lost 8 bases and the J gene lost 0 bases, with 13 bases spanning the gap. The CDR3 is CASQTRRPNTGELFF. DNA of the CDR3: TGTGCCAGCCAAACCCGACGCCCGAACACCGGGGAGCTGTTTTTT.

J is TRBJ2-1 and V is TRBV11-2; D unresolved. The CDR3 runs 12 residues. V lost 5 bases to trimming and J lost 10 bases, with 12 bases between them. Germline V gene sequence: CDR1 SGHAT, CDR2 FQNNGV. CDR3 residues: CASSLISFEQFF. The CDR3 DNA reads as TGTGCCAGCAGCCTCATTAGTTTCGAGCAGTTCTTC.

The chain links TRBV6-8 to TRBJ2-5; D tentatively fits TRBD1 or TRBD2 (6 bases each). There are 15 residues in the CDR3. V was shortened by 5 bases and J by 2 bases, with 15 bases between the two germline ends. Germline V gives CDR1 MNHGY, CDR2 SAAAGT. The CDR3 protein is CASSGPGASQETQYF. CDR3 in DNA: TGTGCCAGCAGTGGTCCGGGGGCATCTCAAGAGACCCAGTACTTC.

The CDR3 is CASSLESPSYNEQFF. CDR3 DNA sequence: TGCGCCAGCAGCTTGGAGTCTCCCTCCTACAATGAGCAGTTCTTC. The V call is TRBV5-1, the J call TRBJ2-1; D is uncertain. The CDR3 extends over 15 amino acids. Per germline, CDR1 SGHRS and CDR2 YFSETQ. V dropped 0 bases and J dropped 0 bases, with 7 bases sitting between them. Combining the CDR3 with reference TRBV5-1 and TRBJ2-1 gives the whole variable domain KAGVTQTPRYLIKTRGQQVTLSCSPISGHRSVSWYQQTPGQGLQFLFEYFSETQRNKGNFPGRFSGRQFSNSRSEMNVSTLELGDSALYLCASSLESPSYNEQFFGPGTRLTVL.

The chain couples TRBV6-1 to TRBJ1-2, with D perhaps matching TRBD1 (6 bases). CDR1 and CDR2 (germline): MNHNS, SASEGT. Trimming pared 5 bases from V and 0 bases from J, leaving 13 bases between. The CDR3 extends over 15 amino acids. The CDR3 DNA sequence: TGTGCCAGCAGTTCACAGGGTACAACTAACTATGGCTACACCTTC. Residues: CASSSQGTTNYGYTF.

This clone was picked up a small number of times. This chain uses TRBV11-2 with TRBJ1-6; D not resolved. Germline CDR1 reads SGHAT; CDR2 reads FQNNGV. The CDR3 is 13 amino acids. V was shortened by 5 bases and J by 14 bases, with 16 bases between the two germline ends. DNA of the CDR3: TGTGCCAGCAGCGTTACACCGTCCATGACCCTCCACTTT. Residues: CASSVTPSMTLHF.

The chain combines TRBV28 with TRBJ2-2; 11 bases align to TRBD1. CDR3 length: 14 amino acids. The V gene end was trimmed by 8 bases and the J gene end by 5 bases; junction bases not matched to a gene: 4. CDR1 MDHEN and CDR2 SYDVKM come from the germline V gene. CDR3 DNA sequence: TGTGCCAGCTGGACAGGGGGCCGAACCGGGGAGCTGTTTTTT. Amino acids: CASWTGGRTGELFF.

The chain joins TRBV4-3 to TRBJ1-2, with a tentative D call TRBD1 (5 bases). In germline, CDR1 is LGHNA, CDR2 YSLEER. Trimming removed 2 bases from V and 7 bases from J, with 14 bases in between. The CDR3 totals 14 residues. The CDR3 nucleotides are TGCGCCAGCAGCCAATTAGGTAGGGGTAGTGGCTACACCTTC. Amino acid sequence: CASSQLGRGSGYTF.

This chain connects TRBV7-2 to TRBJ1-1; weak D call: TRBD1 (5 bases). The V end was cut by 5 bases, the J end by 1 base, with 14 bases between. This CDR3 has 15 amino acids. The germline CDR1 and CDR2 sequences are SGHTA and FQGNSA. This CDR3 reads CASSPAWGGNTEAFF. CDR3 nucleotide sequence: TGTGCCAGCAGCCCAGCTTGGGGGGGGAACACTGAAGCTTTCTTT. Using reference TRBV7-2 and TRBJ1-1 for the parts outside the CDR3, the full variable domain is GAGVSQSPSNKVTEKGKDVELRCDPISGHTALYWYRQSLGQGLEFLIYFQGNSAPDKSGLPSDRFSAERTGGSVSTLTIQRTQQEDSAVYLCASSPAWGGNTEAFFGQGTRLTVV.